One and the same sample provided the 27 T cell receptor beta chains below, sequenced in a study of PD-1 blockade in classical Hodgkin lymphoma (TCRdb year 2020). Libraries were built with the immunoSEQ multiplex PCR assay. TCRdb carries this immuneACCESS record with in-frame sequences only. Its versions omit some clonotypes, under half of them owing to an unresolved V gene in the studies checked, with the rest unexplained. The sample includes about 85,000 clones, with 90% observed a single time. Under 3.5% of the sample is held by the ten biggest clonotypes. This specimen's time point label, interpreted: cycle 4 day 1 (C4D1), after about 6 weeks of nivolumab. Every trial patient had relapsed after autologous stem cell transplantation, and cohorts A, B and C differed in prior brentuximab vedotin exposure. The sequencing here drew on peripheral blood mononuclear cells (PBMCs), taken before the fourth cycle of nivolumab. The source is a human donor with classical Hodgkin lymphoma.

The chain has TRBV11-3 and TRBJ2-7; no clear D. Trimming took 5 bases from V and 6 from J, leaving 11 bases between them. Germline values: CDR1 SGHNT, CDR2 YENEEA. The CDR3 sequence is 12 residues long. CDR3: CASSLPLGEQYF. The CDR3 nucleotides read TGTGCCAGCAGCCTTCCATTGGGCGAGCAGTACTTC.

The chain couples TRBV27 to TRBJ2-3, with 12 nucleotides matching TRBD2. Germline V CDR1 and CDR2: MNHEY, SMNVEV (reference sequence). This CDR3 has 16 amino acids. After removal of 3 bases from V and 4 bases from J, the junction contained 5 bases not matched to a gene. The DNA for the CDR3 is TGTGCCAGCAGTTTCTCTAGCGGGGGGGCTCCAGATACGCAGTATTTT. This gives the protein CASSFSSGGAPDTQYF.

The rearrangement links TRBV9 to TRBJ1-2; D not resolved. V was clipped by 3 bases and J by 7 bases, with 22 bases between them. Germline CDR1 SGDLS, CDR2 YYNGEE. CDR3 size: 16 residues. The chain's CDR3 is CASSAGEGAAASGYTF. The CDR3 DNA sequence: TGTGCCAGCAGCGCCGGGGAGGGTGCGGCGGCGAGTGGCTACACCTTC.

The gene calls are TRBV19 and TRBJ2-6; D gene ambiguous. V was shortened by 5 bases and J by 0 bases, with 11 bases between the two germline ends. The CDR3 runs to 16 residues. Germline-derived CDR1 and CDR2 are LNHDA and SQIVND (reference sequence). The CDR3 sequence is CASSGLVGSGANVLTF. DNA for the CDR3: TGTGCCAGTAGTGGTCTGGTGGGCTCTGGGGCCAACGTCCTGACTTTC.

The CDR3 DNA is TGTGCCAGCTCACCATGGCAGGGGGATTCTACTGAAGCTTTCTTT. Its translation: CASSPWQGDSTEAFF. The chain carries TRBV18 and TRBJ1-1; TRBD1 agrees at 7 bases. Germline CDR1 and CDR2: KGHSH and LQKENI. The CDR3 runs to 15 residues. V was pared by 2 bases and J by 5 bases, with 8 bases of the junction left unmatched. The full variable domain, in which reference TRBV18 and TRBJ1-1 provide the parts outside the CDR3, is NAGVMQNPRHLVRRRGQEARLRCSPMKGHSHVYWYRQLPEEGLKFMVYLQKENIIDESGMPKERFSAEFPKEGPSILRIQQVVRGDSAAYFCASSPWQGDSTEAFFGQGTRLTVV.

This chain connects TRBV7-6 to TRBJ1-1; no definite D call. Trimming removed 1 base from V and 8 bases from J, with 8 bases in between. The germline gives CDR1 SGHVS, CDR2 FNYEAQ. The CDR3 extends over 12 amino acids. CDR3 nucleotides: TGTGCCAGCAGCTTAGGCGGCAGCGAAGCTTTCTTT. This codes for CASSLGGSEAFF.

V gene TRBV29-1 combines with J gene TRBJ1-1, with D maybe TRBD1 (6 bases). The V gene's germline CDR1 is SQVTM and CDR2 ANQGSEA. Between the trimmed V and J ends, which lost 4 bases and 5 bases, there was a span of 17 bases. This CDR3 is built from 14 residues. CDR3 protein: CSVGRQDLSTEAFF. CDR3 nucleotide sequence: TGCAGCGTTGGAAGACAGGACTTGAGTACTGAAGCTTTCTTT.

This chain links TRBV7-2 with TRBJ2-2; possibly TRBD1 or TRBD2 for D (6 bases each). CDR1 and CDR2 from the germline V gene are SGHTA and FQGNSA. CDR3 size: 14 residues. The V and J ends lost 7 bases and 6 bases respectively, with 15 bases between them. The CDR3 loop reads CASTQTRGAGELFF. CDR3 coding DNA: TGTGCCAGCACCCAAACGAGGGGGGCCGGGGAGCTGTTTTTT.

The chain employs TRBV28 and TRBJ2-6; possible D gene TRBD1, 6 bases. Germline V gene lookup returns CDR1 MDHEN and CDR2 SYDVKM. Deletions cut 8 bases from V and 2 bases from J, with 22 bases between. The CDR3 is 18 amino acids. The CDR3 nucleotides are TGTGCCAGCCACCCATACAGGGTTGGGGTGGCTGGGGCCAACGTCCTGACTTTC. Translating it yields CASHPYRVGVAGANVLTF. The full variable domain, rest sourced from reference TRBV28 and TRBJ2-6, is DVKVTQSSRYLVKRTGEKVFLECVQDMDHENMFWYRQDPGLGLRLIYFSYDVKMKEKGDIPEGYSVSREKKERFSLILESASTNQTSMYLCASHPYRVGVAGANVLTFGAGSRLTVL.

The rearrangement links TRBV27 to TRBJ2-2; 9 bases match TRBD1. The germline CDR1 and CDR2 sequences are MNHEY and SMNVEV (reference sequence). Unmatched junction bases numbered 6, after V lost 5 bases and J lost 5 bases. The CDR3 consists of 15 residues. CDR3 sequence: CASSQGQGWTGELFF. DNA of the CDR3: TGTGCCAGCAGTCAAGGACAGGGGTGGACCGGGGAGCTGTTTTTT.

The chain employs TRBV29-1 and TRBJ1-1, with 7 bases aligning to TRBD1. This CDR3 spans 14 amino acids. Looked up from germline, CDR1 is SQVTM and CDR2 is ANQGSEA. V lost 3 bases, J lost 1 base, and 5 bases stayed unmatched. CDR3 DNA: TGCAGCGTTGAGGTACAGGGGAAGAACACTGAAGCTTTCTTT. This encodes CSVEVQGKNTEAFF.

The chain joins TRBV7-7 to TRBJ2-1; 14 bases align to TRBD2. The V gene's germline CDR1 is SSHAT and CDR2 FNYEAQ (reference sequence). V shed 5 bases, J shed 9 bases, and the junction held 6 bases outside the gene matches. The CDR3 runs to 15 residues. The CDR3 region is CASSLTSGGEGEQFF. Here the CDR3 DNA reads TGTGCCAGCAGCCTGACTAGCGGGGGGGAGGGTGAGCAGTTCTTC.

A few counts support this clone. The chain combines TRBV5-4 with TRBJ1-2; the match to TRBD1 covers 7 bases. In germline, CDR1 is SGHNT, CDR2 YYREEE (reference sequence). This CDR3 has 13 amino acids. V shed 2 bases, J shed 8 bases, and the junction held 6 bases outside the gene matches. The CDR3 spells CASSFSTGWGYTF. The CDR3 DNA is TGTGCCAGCAGCTTCTCGACAGGGTGGGGCTACACCTTC.

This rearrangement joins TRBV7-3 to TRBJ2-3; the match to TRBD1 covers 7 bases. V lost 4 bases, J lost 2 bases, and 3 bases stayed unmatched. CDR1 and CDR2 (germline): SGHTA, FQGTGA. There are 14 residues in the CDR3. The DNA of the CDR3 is TGTGCCAGCAGCTCAGACAGGGACACAGATACGCAGTATTTT. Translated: CASSSDRDTDTQYF.

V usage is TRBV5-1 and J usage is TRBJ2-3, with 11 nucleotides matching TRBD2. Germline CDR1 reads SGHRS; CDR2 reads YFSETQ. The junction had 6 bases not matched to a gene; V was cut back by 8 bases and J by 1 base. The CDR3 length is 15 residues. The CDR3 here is CASTTSGGRTDTQYF. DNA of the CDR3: TGCGCCAGTACCACTAGCGGGGGACGCACAGATACGCAGTATTTT.

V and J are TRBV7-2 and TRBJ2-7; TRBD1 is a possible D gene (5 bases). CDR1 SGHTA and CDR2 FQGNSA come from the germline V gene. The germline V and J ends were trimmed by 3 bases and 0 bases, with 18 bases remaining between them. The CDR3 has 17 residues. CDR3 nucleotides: TGTGCCAGCAGCTTGGGGCCCCACAGGTCACTCTCCTACGAGCAGTACTTC. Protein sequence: CASSLGPHRSLSYEQYF.

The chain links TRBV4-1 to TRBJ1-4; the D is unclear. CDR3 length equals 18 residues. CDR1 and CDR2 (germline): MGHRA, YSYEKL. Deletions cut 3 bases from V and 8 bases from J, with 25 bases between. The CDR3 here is CASSHLNFLGPSGEKLFF. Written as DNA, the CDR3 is TGCGCCAGCAGCCACTTGAACTTCTTAGGACCCTCGGGCGAAAAACTGTTTTTT.

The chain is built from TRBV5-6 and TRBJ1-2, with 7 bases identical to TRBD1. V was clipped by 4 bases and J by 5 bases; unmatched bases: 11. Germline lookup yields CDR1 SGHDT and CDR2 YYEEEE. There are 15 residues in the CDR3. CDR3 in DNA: TGTGCCAGCAGCCAGGACAGGAGGTGGACTTATGGCTACACCTTC. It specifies CASSQDRRWTYGYTF.

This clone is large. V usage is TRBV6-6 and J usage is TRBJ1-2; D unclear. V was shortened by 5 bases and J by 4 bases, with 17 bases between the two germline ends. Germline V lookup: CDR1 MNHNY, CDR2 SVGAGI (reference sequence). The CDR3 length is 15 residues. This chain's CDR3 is CASSPQPVEGYGYTF. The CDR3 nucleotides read TGTGCCAGCAGTCCACAGCCCGTTGAAGGCTATGGCTACACCTTC.

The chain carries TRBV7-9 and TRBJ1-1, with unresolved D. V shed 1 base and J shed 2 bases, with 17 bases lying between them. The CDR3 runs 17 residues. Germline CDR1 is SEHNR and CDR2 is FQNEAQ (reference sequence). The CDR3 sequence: CASSLVIAENSNTEAFF. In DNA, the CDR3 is TGTGCCAGCAGCTTAGTGATTGCAGAAAATTCTAACACTGAAGCTTTCTTT.

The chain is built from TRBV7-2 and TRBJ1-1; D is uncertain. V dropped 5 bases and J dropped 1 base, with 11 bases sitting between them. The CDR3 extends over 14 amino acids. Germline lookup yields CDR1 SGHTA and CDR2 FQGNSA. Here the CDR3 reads CASSRHTSNTEAFF. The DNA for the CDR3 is TGTGCCAGCAGCCGTCACACATCGAACACTGAAGCTTTCTTT. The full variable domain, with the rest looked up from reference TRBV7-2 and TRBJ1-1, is GAGVSQSPSNKVTEKGKDVELRCDPISGHTALYWYRQSLGQGLEFLIYFQGNSAPDKSGLPSDRFSAERTGGSVSTLTIQRTQQEDSAVYLCASSRHTSNTEAFFGQGTRLTVV.

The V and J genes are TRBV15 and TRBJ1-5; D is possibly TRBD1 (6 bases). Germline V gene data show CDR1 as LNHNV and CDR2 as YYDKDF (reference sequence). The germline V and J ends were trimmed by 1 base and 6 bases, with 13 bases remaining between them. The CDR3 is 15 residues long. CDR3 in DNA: TGTGCCACCAGCAGAGGGGGACAATGGGGTCAGCCCCAGCATTTT. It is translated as CATSRGGQWGQPQHF.

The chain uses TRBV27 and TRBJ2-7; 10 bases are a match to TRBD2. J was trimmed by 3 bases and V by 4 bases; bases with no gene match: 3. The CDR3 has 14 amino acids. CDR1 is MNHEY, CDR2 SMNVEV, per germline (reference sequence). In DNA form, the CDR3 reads TGTGCCAGCAGTTATCGGACTAGCGGCTACGAGCAGTACTTC. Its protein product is CASSYRTSGYEQYF.

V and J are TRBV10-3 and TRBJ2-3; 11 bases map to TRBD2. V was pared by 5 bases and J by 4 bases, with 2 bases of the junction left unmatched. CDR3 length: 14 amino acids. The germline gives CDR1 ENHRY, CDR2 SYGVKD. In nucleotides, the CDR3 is TGTGCCATCAGTAGTAGCGGGGGGGCAGATACGCAGTATTTT. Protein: CAISSSGGADTQYF.

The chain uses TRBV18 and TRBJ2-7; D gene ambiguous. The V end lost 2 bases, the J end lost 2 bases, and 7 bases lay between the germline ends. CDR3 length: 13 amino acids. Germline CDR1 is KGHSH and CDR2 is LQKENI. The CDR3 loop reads CASSPGSTYEQYF. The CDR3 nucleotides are TGTGCCAGCTCACCAGGTTCTACCTACGAGCAGTACTTC.

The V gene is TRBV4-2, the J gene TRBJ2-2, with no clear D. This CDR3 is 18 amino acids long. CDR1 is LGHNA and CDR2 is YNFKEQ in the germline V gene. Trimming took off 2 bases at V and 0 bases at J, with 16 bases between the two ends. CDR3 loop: CASSQPAIVNANTGELFF. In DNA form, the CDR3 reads TGTGCCAGCAGCCAACCTGCCATCGTGAACGCGAACACCGGGGAGCTGTTTTTT.

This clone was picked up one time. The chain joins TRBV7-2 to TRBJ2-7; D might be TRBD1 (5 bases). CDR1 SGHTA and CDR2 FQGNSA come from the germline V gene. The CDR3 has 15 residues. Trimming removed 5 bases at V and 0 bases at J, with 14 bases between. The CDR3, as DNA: TGTGCCAGCAGCCACCCCAGGGATAGCTCCTACGAGCAGTACTTC. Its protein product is CASSHPRDSSYEQYF.